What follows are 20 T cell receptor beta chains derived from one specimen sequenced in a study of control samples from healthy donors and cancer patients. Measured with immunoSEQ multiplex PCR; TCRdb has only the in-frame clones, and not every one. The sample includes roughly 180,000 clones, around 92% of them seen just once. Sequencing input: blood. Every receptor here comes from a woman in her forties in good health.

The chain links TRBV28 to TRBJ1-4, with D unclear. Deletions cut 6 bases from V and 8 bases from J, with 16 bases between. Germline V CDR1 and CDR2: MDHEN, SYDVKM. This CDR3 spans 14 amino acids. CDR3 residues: CASRPPGGGEKLFF. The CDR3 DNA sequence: TGTGCCAGCAGGCCCCCGGGAGGAGGCGAAAAACTGTTTTTT.

The CDR3 reads CASSHRWGPPDPTDTQYF. CDR3 DNA sequence: TGTGCCAGCAGTCACCGTTGGGGACCACCAGACCCCACAGATACGCAGTATTTT. This chain joins TRBV6-6 and TRBJ2-3; tentatively, D is TRBD1 or TRBD2 (5 bases each). The CDR3 is 18 residues long. Trimming removed 5 bases from V and 2 bases from J, with 23 bases in between. Germline V gene sequence: CDR1 MNHNY, CDR2 SVGAGI (reference sequence).

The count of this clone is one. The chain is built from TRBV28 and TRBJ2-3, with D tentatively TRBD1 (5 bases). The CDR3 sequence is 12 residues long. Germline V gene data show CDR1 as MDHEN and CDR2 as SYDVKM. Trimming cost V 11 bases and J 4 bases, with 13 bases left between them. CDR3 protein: CALKAGPDTQYF. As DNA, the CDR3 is TGTGCCCTAAAGGCAGGGCCAGATACGCAGTATTTT. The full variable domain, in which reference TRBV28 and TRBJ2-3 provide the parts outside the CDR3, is DVKVTQSSRYLVKRTGEKVFLECVQDMDHENMFWYRQDPGLGLRLIYFSYDVKMKEKGDIPEGYSVSREKKERFSLILESASTNQTSMYLCALKAGPDTQYFGPGTRLTVL.

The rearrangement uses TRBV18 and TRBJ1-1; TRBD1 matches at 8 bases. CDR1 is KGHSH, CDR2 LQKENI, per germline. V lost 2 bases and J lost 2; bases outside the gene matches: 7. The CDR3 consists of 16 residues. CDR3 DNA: TGTGCCAGCTCACCATACGTGCAGGGGGCTAACACTGAAGCTTTCTTT. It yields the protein CASSPYVQGANTEAFF.

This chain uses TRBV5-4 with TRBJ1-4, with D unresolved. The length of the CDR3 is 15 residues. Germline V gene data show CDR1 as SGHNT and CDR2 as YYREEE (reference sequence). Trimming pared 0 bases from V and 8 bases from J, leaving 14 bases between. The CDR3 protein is CASSLGPSVDEKLFF. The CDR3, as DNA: TGTGCCAGCAGCTTGGGGCCAAGTGTGGACGAAAAACTGTTTTTT.

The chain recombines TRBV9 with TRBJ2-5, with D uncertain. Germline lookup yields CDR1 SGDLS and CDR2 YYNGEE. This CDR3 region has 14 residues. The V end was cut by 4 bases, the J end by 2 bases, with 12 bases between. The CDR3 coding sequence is TGTGCCAGCAGCCCCTACTCCAGGCAAGAGACCCAGTACTTC. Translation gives CASSPYSRQETQYF.

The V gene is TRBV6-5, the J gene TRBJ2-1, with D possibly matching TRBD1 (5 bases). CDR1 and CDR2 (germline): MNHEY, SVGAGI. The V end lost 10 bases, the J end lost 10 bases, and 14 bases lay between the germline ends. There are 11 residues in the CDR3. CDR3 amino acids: CATQKGREQFF. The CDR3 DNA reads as TGTGCCACCCAGAAGGGGCGGGAGCAGTTCTTC.

Written as DNA, the CDR3 is TGTGCCAGCAGCGGACAGGGGGGAACCTATGGCTACACCTTC. Amino acids: CASSGQGGTYGYTF. The V and J genes are TRBV6-5 and TRBJ1-2, with 10 bases lining up with TRBD1. This CDR3 is 14 amino acids long. Germline CDR1 MNHEY, CDR2 SVGAGI. Losses at the gene ends were 6 bases for V and 4 bases for J; bases not matched to a gene: 5.

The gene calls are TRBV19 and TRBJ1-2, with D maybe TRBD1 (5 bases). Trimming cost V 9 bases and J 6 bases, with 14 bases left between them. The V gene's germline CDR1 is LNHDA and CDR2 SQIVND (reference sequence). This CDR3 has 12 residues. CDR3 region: CASGTLGHGYTF. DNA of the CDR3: TGTGCCAGCGGGACCCTAGGGCATGGCTACACCTTC.

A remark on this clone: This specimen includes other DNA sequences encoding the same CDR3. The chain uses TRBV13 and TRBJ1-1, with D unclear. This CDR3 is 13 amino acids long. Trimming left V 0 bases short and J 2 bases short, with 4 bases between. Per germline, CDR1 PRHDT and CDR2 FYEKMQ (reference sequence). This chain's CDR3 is CASSLGVNTEAFF. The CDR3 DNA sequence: TGTGCCAGCAGCTTAGGAGTTAACACTGAAGCTTTCTTT.

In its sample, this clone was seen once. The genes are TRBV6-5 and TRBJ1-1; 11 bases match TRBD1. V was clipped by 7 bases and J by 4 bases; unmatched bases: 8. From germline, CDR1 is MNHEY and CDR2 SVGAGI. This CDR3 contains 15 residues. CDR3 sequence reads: CASTRAGQGGTEAFF. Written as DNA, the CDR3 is TGTGCCAGCACGAGGGCGGGACAGGGGGGCACTGAAGCTTTCTTT.

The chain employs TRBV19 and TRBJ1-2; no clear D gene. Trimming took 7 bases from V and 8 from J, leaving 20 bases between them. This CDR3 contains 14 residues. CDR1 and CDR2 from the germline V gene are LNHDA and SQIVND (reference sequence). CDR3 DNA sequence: TGTGCCAGTACCCCGCCGGGTCCCCTCGAGGGCTACACCTTC. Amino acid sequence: CASTPPGPLEGYTF.

This chain's CDR3 is CASSEGRRGQEFYEQYF. CDR3 DNA: TGTGCCAGCAGTGAAGGGCGTCGAGGACAGGAGTTCTACGAGCAGTACTTC. The chain has TRBV6-1 and TRBJ2-7; TRBD1 aligns across 7 bases. This CDR3 region has 17 residues. Germline values: CDR1 MNHNS, CDR2 SASEGT. The trim removed 1 base at V and 3 bases at J, leaving 12 bases unmatched.

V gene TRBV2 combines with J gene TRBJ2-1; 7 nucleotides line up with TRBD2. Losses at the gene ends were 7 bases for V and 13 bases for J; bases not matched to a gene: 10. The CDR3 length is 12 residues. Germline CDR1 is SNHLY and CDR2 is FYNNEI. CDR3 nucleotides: TGTGCCAGCATTTCCCGGGACTACCGACAGTTCTTC. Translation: CASISRDYRQFF.

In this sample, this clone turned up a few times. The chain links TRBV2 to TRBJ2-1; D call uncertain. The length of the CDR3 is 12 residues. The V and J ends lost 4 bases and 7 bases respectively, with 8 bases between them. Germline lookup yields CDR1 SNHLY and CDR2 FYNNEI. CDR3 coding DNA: TGTGCCAGCAGTGCTAGAGTGAATGAGCAGTTCTTC. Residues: CASSARVNEQFF.

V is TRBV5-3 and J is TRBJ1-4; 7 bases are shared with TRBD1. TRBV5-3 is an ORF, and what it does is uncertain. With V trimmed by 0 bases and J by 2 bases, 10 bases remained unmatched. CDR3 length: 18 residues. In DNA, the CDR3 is TGTGCCAGAAGCTTGGGGCAGGGGGTTCGGGTGACTAATGAAAAACTGTTTTTT. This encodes CARSLGQGVRVTNEKLFF.

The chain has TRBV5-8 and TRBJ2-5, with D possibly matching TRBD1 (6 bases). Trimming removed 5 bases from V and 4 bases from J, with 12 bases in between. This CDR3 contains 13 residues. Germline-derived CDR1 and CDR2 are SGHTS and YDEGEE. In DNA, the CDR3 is TGTGCCAGCAGGTTACAGGGCCCAGAGACCCAGTACTTC. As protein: CASRLQGPETQYF.

This CDR3 reads CASSELFTYMNTEAFF. In DNA, the CDR3 is TGTGCCAGCAGTGAACTTTTTACATACATGAACACTGAAGCTTTCTTT. This sequence joins TRBV6-1 and TRBJ1-1; D not certain. The CDR3 is 16 amino acids. Germline lookup yields CDR1 MNHNS and CDR2 SASEGT. Between the trimmed V and J ends, which lost 2 bases and 0 bases, there was a span of 13 bases.

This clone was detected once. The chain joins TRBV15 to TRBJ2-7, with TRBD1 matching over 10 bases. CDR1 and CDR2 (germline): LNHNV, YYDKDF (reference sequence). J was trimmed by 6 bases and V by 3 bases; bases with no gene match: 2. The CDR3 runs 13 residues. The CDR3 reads CATSRGTGVEQYF. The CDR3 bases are TGTGCCACCAGCAGGGGGACAGGGGTCGAGCAGTACTTC.

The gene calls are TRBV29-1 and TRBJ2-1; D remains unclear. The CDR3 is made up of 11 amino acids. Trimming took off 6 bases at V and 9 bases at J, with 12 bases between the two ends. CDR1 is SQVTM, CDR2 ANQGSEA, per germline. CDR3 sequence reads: CSVAPTVEQFF. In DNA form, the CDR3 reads TGCAGCGTCGCACCGACGGTTGAGCAGTTCTTC.